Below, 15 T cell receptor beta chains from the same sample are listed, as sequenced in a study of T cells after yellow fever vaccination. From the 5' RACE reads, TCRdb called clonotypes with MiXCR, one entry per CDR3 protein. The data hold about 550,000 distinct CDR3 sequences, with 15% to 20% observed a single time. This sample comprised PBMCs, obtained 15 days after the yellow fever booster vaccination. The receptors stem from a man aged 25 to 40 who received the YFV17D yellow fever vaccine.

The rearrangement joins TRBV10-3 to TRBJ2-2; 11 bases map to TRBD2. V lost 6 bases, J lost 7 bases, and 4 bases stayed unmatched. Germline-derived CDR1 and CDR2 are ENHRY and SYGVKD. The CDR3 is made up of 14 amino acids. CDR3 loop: CAIRFGLAGGELFF. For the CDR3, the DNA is TGTGCCATCAGGTTCGGACTAGCGGGCGGGGAGCTGTTTTTT.

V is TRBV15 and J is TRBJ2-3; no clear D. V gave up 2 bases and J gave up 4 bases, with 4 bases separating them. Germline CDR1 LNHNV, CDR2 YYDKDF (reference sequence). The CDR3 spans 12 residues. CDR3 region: CATSRSPDTQYF. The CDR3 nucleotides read TGTGCCACCAGCAGATCCCCAGATACGCAGTATTTT.

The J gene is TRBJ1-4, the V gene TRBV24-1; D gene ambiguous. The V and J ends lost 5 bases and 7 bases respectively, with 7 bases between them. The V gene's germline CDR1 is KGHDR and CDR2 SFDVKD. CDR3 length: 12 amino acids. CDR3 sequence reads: CATSGGGEKLFF. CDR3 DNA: TGTGCCACCAGTGGGGGTGGTGAAAAACTGTTTTTT.

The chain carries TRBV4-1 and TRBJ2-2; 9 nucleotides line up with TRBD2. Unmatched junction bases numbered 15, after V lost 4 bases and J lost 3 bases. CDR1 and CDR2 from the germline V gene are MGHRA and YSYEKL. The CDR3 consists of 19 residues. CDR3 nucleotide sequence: TGCGCCAGCAGCCCCCTGCATAGGCTAGCGGGAATGGACACCGGGGAGCTGTTTTTT. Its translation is CASSPLHRLAGMDTGELFF.

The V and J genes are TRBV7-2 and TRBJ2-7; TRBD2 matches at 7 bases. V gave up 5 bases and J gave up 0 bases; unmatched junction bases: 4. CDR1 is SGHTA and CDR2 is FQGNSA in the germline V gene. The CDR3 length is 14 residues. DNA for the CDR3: TGTGCCAGCAGCAGGGAGGGCCTCTCCTACGAGCAGTACTTC. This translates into CASSREGLSYEQYF. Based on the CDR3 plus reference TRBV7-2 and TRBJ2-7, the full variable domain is GAGVSQSPSNKVTEKGKDVELRCDPISGHTALYWYRQSLGQGLEFLIYFQGNSAPDKSGLPSDRFSAERTGGSVSTLTIQRTQQEDSAVYLCASSREGLSYEQYFGPGTRLTVT.

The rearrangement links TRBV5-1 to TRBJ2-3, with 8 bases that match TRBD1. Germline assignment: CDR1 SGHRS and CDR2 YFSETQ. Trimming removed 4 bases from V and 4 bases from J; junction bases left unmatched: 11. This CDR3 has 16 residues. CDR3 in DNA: TGCGCCAGCAGCCTTTCAGGCGGACAGGGCTCAGATACGCAGTATTTT. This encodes CASSLSGGQGSDTQYF.

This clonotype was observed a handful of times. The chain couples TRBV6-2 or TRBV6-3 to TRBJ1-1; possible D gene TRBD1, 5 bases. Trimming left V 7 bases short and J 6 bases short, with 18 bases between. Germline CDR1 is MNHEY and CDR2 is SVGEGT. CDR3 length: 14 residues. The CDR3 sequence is CASIRIGTPAEAFF. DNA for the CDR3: TGTGCCAGCATTCGAATAGGGACCCCGGCTGAAGCTTTCTTT.

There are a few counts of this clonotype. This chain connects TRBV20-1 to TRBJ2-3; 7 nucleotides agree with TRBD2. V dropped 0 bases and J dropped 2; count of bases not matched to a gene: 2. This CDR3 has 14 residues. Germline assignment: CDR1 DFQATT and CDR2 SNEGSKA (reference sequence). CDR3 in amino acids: CSARDGRITDTQYF. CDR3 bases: TGCAGTGCTAGAGACGGGAGGATCACAGATACGCAGTATTTT.

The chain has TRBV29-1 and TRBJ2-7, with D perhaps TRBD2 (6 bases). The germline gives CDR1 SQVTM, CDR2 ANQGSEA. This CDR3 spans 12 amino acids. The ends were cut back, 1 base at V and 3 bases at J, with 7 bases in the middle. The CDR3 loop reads CSVEAGDYEQYF. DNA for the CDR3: TGCAGCGTTGAAGCGGGGGACTACGAGCAGTACTTC.

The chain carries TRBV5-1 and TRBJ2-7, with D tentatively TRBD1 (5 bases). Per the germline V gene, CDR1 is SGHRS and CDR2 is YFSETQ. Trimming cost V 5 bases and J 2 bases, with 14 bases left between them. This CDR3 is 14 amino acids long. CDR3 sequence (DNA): TGCGCCAGCAGGACAGCTCAAGATACCTACGAGCAGTACTTC. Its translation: CASRTAQDTYEQYF.

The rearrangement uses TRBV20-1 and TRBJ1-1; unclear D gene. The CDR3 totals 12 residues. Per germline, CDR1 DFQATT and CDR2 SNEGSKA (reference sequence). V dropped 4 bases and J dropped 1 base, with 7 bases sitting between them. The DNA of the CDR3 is TGCAGTGCTAAGGAGACGAACACTGAAGCTTTCTTT. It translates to CSAKETNTEAFF.

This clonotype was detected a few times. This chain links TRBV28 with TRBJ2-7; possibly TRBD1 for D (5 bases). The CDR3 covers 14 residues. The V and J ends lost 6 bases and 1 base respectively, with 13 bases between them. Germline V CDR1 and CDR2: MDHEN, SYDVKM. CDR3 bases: TGTGCCAGCAGAAGTGCAGGGTTTTCCTACGAGCAGTACTTC. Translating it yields CASRSAGFSYEQYF.

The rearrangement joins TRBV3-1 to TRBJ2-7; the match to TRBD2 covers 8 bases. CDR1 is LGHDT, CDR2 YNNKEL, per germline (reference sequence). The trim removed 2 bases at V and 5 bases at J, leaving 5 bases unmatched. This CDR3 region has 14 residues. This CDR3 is CASSQSGRRHEQYF. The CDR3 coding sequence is TGTGCCAGCAGCCAAAGCGGGAGACGCCACGAGCAGTACTTC.

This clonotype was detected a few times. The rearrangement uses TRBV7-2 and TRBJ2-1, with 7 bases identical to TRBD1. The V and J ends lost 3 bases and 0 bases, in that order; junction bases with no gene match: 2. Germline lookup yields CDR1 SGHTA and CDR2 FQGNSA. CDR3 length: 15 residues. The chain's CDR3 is CASSFDRASYNEQFF. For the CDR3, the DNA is TGTGCCAGCAGCTTCGACAGGGCCTCCTACAATGAGCAGTTCTTC. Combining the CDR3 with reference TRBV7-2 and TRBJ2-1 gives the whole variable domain GAGVSQSPSNKVTEKGKDVELRCDPISGHTALYWYRQSLGQGLEFLIYFQGNSAPDKSGLPSDRFSAERTGGSVSTLTIQRTQQEDSAVYLCASSFDRASYNEQFFGPGTRLTVL.

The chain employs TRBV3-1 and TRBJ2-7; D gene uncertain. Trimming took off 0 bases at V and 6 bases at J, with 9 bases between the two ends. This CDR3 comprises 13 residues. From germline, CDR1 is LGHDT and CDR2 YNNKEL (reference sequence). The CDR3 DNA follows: TGTGCCAGCAGCCAAGAGATAGGGTCCGAGCAGTACTTC. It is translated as CASSQEIGSEQYF.